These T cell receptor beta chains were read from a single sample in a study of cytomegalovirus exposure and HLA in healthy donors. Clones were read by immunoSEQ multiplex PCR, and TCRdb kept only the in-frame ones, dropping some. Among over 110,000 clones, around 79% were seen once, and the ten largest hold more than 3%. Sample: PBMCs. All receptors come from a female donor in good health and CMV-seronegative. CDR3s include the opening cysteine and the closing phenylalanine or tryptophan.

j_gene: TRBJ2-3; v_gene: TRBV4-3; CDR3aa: CASSQDSADTQYF
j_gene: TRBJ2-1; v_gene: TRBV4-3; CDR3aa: CASSLTSGSYNEQFF
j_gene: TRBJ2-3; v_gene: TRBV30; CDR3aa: CAWIRTSGIGTDTQYF
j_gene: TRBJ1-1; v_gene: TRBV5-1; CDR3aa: CASSPNQNRVEAFF
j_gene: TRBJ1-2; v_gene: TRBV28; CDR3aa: CASSFGTGQYGYTF
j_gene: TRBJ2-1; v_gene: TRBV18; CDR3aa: CASSALAGGYNEQFF
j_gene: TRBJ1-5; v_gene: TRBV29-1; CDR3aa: CSVEVGQGGQPQHF
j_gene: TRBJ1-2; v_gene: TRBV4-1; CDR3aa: CASSQVSAAVSGYTF
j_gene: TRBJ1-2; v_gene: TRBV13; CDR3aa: CASSSGQGDGYTF
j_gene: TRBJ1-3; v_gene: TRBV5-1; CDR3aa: CASSLGQTFSGNTIYF
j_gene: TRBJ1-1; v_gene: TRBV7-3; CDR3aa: CASSLNRDSWAFF
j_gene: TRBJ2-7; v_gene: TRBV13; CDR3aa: CASSTTGLNYEQYF
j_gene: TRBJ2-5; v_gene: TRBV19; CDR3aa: CASSQQRGQETQYF
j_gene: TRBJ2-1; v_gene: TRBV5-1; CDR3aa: CASSQTGLGRYNEQFF
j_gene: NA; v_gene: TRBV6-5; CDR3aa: CASIRGNEQYF
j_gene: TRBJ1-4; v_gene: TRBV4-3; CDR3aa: CASSPGTTNEKLFF
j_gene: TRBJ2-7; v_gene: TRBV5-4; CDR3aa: CASSLDRAYYEQYF
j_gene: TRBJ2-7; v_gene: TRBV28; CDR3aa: CASSFLTGSYEQYF
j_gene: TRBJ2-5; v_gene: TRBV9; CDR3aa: CASSVEGSGGARETQYF
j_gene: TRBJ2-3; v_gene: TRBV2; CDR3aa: CASSLITGADTQYF
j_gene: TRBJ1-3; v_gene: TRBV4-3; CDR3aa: CASSQGRQTGNTIYF
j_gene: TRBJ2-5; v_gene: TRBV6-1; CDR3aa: CASSETPGLAETQYF
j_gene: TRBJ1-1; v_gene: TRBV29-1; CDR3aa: CSVRSNTEAFF
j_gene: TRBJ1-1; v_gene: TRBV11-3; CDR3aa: CASSLGQGNTEAFF
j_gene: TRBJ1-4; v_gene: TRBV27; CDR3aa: CARVRDSNEKLFF
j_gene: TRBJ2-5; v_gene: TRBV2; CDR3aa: CASSWTSDLETQYF
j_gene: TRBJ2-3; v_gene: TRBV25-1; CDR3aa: CASRSGTTRRMGYTQYF